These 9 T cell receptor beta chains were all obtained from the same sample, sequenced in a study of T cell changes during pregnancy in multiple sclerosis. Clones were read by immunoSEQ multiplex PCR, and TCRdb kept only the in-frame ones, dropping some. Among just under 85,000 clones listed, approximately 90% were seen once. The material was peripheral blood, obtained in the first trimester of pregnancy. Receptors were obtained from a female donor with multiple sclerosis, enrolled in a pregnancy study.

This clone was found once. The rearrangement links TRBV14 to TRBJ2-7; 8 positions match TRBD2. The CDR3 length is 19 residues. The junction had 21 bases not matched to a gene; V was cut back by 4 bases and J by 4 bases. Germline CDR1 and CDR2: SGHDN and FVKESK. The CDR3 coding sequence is TGTGCCAGCAGCCCTGACCCAGCCCGGGAGGGAATCAGTGGGTACGAGCAGTACTTC. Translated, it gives CASSPDPAREGISGYEQYF.

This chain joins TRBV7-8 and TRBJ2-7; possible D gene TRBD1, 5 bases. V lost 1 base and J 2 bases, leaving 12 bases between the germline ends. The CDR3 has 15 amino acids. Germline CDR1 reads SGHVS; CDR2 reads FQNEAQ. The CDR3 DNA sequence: TGTGCCAGCAGCTTAGACCGAACGGACACCTACGAGCAGTACTTC. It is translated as CASSLDRTDTYEQYF.

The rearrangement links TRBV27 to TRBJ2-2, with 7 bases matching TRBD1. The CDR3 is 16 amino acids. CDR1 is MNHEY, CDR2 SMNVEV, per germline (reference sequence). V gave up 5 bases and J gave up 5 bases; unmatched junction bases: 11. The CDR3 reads CASSTQITGDTGELFF. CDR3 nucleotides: TGTGCCAGCAGTACTCAAATTACAGGGGATACCGGGGAGCTGTTTTTT.

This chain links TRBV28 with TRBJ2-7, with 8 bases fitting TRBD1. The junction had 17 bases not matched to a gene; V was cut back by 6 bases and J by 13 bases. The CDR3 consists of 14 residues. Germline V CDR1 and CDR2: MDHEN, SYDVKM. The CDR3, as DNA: TGTGCCAGCAGCCCCGGATCGTCAGGGGGCAGTCTCTACTTC. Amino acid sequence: CASSPGSSGGSLYF.

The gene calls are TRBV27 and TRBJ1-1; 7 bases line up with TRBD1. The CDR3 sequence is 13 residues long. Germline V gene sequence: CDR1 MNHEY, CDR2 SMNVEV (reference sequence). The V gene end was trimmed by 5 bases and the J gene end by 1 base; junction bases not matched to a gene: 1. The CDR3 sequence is CASSRQGNTEAFF. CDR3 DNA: TGTGCCAGCAGTCGACAGGGGAACACTGAAGCTTTCTTT.

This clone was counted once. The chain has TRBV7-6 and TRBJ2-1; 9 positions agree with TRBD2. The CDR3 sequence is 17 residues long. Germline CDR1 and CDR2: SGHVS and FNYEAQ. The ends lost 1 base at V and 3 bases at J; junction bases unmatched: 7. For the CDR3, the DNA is TGTGCCAGCAGCTTAGAATCCGCGGGGGGGCACTACAATGAGCAGTTCTTC. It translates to CASSLESAGGHYNEQFF.

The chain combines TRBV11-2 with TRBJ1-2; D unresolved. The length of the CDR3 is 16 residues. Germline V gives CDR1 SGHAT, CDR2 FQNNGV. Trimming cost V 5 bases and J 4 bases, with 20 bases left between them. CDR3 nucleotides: TGTGCCAGCAGCCCACCCTACACCACTACGAGCTATGGCTACACCTTC. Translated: CASSPPYTTTSYGYTF.

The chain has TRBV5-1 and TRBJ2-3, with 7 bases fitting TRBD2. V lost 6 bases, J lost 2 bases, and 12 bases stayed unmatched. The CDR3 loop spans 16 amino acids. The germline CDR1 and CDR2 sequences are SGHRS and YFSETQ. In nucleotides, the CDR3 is TGCGCCAGCACTACAATGGCAGCGGGGTCCACAGATACGCAGTATTTT. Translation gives CASTTMAAGSTDTQYF. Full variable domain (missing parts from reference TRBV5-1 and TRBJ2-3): KAGVTQTPRYLIKTRGQQVTLSCSPISGHRSVSWYQQTPGQGLQFLFEYFSETQRNKGNFPGRFSGRQFSNSRSEMNVSTLELGDSALYLCASTTMAAGSTDTQYFGPGTRLTVL.

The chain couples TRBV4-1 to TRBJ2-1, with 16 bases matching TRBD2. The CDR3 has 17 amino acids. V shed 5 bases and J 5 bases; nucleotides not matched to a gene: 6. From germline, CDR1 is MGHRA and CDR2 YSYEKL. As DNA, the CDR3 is TGCGCCAGCAGCGACCCGGGACTAGCGGGAGGGCACAATGAGCAGTTCTTC. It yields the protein CASSDPGLAGGHNEQFF.